A selection of T cell receptor beta chains follows, all from one sample in a study of T cell responses to AZD1222 COVID-19 vaccine. The protocol was immunoSEQ multiplex PCR, while the TCRdb copy is restricted to in-frame clones and leaves out a portion. The sample has approximately 150,000 clones, 90% to 95% seen once. Sequenced here: peripheral blood, sampled on day 0 of AZD1222 vaccination. These receptors all stem from an adult in good health. CDR3s include the opening cysteine and the closing phenylalanine or tryptophan. A D gene is named only where the DNA matches it firmly. Rows give clone size only sometimes, using once, few, many, or a class for an expanded clone.

TRBV14	TRBJ1-6	-	-	TGTGCCAGCAGCTCACACGGGAATAATTCACCCCTCCACTTT	CASSSHGNNSPLHF
TRBV9	TRBJ1-3	-	-	TGTGCCAGCAGCCAGAACAGGGAGGGGCTTGGAAACACCATATATTTT	CASSQNREGLGNTIYF
TRBV4-3	TRBJ1-5	-	-	TGCGCCAGCAGCCAAGATCGTGGTCAGCCCCAGCATTTT	CASSQDRGQPQHF
TRBV27	TRBJ2-1	TRBD2	-	TGTGCCAGCAGTTTGCTAGCGGGGGAGCTGTACAATGAGCAGTTCTTC	CASSLLAGELYNEQFF
TRBV19	TRBJ2-1	TRBD1	once	TGTGCCAGTAGCAAACATCGGGACAGGGTGGGCAATGAGCAGTTCTTC	CASSKHRDRVGNEQFF
TRBV7-3	TRBJ1-4	-	-	TGTGCCAGCAGCTTAACTAGGGATGAAAAACTGTTTTTT	CASSLTRDEKLFF
TRBV6-5	TRBJ1-2	TRBD1	-	TGTGCCAGCAGTTACTCGTCAGGGGGGTACTATGGCTACACCTTC	CASSYSSGGYYGYTF
TRBV30	TRBJ2-1	TRBD2	-	TGTGCCTGGACCGCTTGGCGGGGGAATCTTTTCCAGCAGTTCTTC	CAWTAWRGNLFQQFF
TRBV7-9	TRBJ2-1	TRBD1	-	TGTGCCAGCAGCTCTCCGGGACAGGGGCACAATGAGCAGTTCTTC	CASSSPGQGHNEQFF
TRBV15	TRBJ1-5	-	-	TGTGCCACCAGCACCGACCGGATAGGCAATCAGCCCCAGCATTTT	CATSTDRIGNQPQHF
TRBV3-1/TRBV3-2	TRBJ2-7	-	-	TGTGCCAGCAGCCCCTCCGGGACAAAGGGCTACGAGCAGTACTTC	CASSPSGTKGYEQYF
TRBV7-2	TRBJ2-1	-	-	TGTGCCAGCAGCTTAGGCGGGCCTTCTCTCTACAATGAGCAGTTCTTC	CASSLGGPSLYNEQFF
TRBV7-6	TRBJ2-7	-	-	TGTGCCAGCAGCTTAGATTTCGGAGGGTCCTCCTACGAGCAGTACTTC	CASSLDFGGSSYEQYF
TRBV2	TRBJ1-4	-	-	TGTGCCAGCAGTTACCCCGCGGGGGGCCGCTTT	CASSYPAGGRF
TRBV12-3/TRBV12-4	TRBJ1-1	-	-	TGTGCCAGCATCCAGGGTTTGGAGGCTTTCTTT	CASIQGLEAFF
TRBV29-1	TRBJ1-1	-	-	TGCAGCGTTGTGAGGCGGCTGGGAGCTTTCTTT	CSVVRRLGAFF
TRBV15	TRBJ2-3	-	-	TGTGCCACCAGCAGAGGGCAGTCGGCACTTAGCACAGATACGCAGTATTTT	CATSRGQSALSTDTQYF
TRBV7-2	TRBJ2-7	TRBD1	-	TGTGCCAGCAGTTTAATACAGGGGTTGTACGAGCAGTACTTC	CASSLIQGLYEQYF
TRBV7-9	TRBJ2-1	-	-	TGTGCCAGCACCCCGCGATCGGAGCAGTTCTTC	CASTPRSEQFF
TRBV27	TRBJ1-1	-	-	TGTGCCAGCAGAACTATAGCAGCGAACACTGAAGCTTTCTTT	CASRTIAANTEAFF
TRBV7-2	TRBJ1-6	-	-	TGTGCCAGCAGCTTAGTTGGGTTATATAATTCACCCCTCCACTTT	CASSLVGLYNSPLHF
TRBV15	TRBJ2-7	TRBD2	few	TGTGCCACCAGCAGAGATTCGGCGGGGGCCTACGAGCAGTACTTC	CATSRDSAGAYEQYF
TRBV2	TRBJ2-2	-	once	TGTGCCAGCAGTAGTCTACCCGGATCCGGGGAGCTGTTTTTT	CASSSLPGSGELFF